This entry features one T cell receptor beta chain sequence. This sample is drawn from a study of OX40 agonist ivuxolimab in advanced cancers. The V gene end was trimmed by 3 bases and the J gene end by 3 bases; junction bases not matched to a gene: 9. Germline V gene data show CDR1 as MDHEN and CDR2 as SYDVKM. The CDR3 length is 18 residues. Measured with immunoSEQ multiplex PCR; TCRdb has only the in-frame clones, and not every one. The repertoire holds about 79,000 clones, about 95% seen once, with 8.5% to 10% in the top ten. The clonotype originates from an adult with an advanced solid tumor such as melanoma, head and neck, liver or kidney cancer. The chain has TRBV28 and TRBJ2-7; 15 bases agree with TRBD2. Sequenced here: CD4+ or CD8+ T cells sorted from blood, sampled in a trial of the OX40 agonist ivuxolimab. Here the CDR3 DNA reads TGTGCCAGCAGTTTTCCCGGGACTAGCGGGGGGACTCACTACGAGCAGTACTTC. It codes for CASSFPGTSGGTHYEQYF.